Listed here are 11 T cell receptor beta chains from one sample, sequenced in a study of tumor-infiltrating lymphocytes in primary liver carcinoma. Blood RNA came from unsorted whole blood; germline DNA was also extracted. A constant-region primer served to make TCR beta cDNA from about 490 ng total RNA. Libraries covering TCR beta were generated through three nested multiplex PCR rounds (using a slightly modified ARM-PCR). Use of TRBV1-TRBV30 forward primers with a C-beta reverse primer characterized the first two PCR rounds, which lasted nine to eleven cycles each. TCRdb recomputed calls from the multiplex PCR reads with MiXCR, one row per CDR3 protein. The sample holds about 210,000 distinct CDR3 sequences; about 61% are singletons and the top ten take roughly 7%. Source material: peripheral blood. The receptors here all came from a woman aged 55-70 years with primary liver carcinoma and hepatitis B virus infection.

This clonotype is a singleton in its sample. As the CDR3 is not closed by the conserved phenylalanine or tryptophan, this likely results from a read error. V and J are TRBV29-1 and TRBJ2-7; 7 nucleotides match TRBD2. Per the germline V gene, CDR1 is SQVTM and CDR2 is ANQGSEA. Trimming took 7 bases from V and 5 from J; bases not matched to a gene: 8. The CDR3 runs 12 residues. This CDR3 is CSAGPGGDEQYC. For the CDR3, the DNA is TGCAGCGCTGGCCCGGGGGGTGACGAGCAGTACTGC.

The chain employs TRBV11-2 and TRBJ2-1; weak D call: TRBD2 (5 bases). Trimming took off 9 bases at V and 5 bases at J, with 26 bases between the two ends. The CDR3 loop spans 17 amino acids. CDR1 is SGHAT, CDR2 FQNNGV, per germline. The CDR3 spells CASSPRWGSVGDNEQFF. CDR3 DNA sequence: TGTGCCAGTAGCCCCCGATGGGGTAGCGTGGGTGACAATGAGCAGTTCTTC. The whole variable domain, remainder taken from reference TRBV11-2 and TRBJ2-1, is EAGVAQSPRYKIIEKRQSVAFWCNPISGHATLYWYQQILGQGPKLLIQFQNNGVVDDSQLPKDRFSAERLKGVDSTLKIQPAKLEDSAVYLCASSPRWGSVGDNEQFFGPGTRLTVL.

This clonotype occurred a few times. V and J are TRBV5-6 and TRBJ2-3, with D perhaps TRBD2 (5 bases). Trimming took off 5 bases at V and 3 bases at J, with 22 bases between the two ends. Germline loops: CDR1 SGHDT, CDR2 YYEEEE. There are 17 residues in the CDR3. The CDR3 nucleotides are TGTGCCAGCAGGCCAGCCCCCGCTAGTGGGAGAACAGATACGCAGTATTTT. Its protein is CASRPAPASGRTDTQYF. Drawing the rest from reference TRBV5-6 and TRBJ2-3, the complete variable domain is DAGVTQSPTHLIKTRGQQVTLRCSPKSGHDTVSWYQQALGQGPQFIFQYYEEEERQRGNFPDRFSGHQFPNYSSELNVNALLLGDSALYLCASRPAPASGRTDTQYFGPGTRLTVL.

Points on this clonotype: It is likely a read error, because the conserved phenylalanine at the end of the CDR3 is missing. The limits of the CDR3 on the DNA are not certain, so only TCRdb's listed CDR3 is given. This chain links TRBV11-2 with TRBJ2-7; TRBD2 is the table's D call and was not checked against the DNA. Germline V gene data show CDR1 as SGHAT and CDR2 as FQNNGV. The CDR3 has 16 amino acids, counting both end residues. CDR3 sequence reads: CASSYGGRTSGSEQYL.

This clonotype was detected only a few times. The rearrangement uses TRBV13 and TRBJ2-2; TRBD2 agrees at 10 bases. The germline V gene encodes CDR1 PRHDT and CDR2 FYEKMQ (reference sequence). This CDR3 contains 18 residues. The J segment lost 6 bases and the V segment lost 6 bases, leaving 16 bases of the junction unmatched. The CDR3 DNA reads as TGTGCCAGCAGTTTTACCCCGGGACTAGCGCTGTCCGCCGGGGAGCTGTTTTTT. Its protein product is CASSFTPGLALSAGELFF.

A remark on this clonotype: Germline and junction disagree at one end, which may indicate a read error. The chain employs TRBV6-1 and TRBJ2-3; 9 positions match TRBD2. Germline assignment: CDR1 MNHNS and CDR2 SASEGT. This CDR3 comprises 16 residues. CDR3 in amino acids: CASSAGTSNLTVTQYF. The CDR3 DNA sequence: TGTGCCAGCAGTGCGGGGACTAGCAATCTCACAGTTACGCAGTATTTT.

In its sample, this clonotype was seen many times. The V call is TRBV6-5, the J call TRBJ1-2; D not certain. The length of the CDR3 is 15 residues. In germline, CDR1 is MNHEY, CDR2 SVGAGI. V was shortened by 0 bases and J by 2 bases, with 10 bases between the two germline ends. This CDR3 is CASSYSYSENYGYTF. The CDR3 DNA follows: TGTGCCAGCAGTTACTCGTACTCGGAAAACTATGGCTACACCTTC.

The V and J genes are TRBV28 and TRBJ2-7, with D tentatively TRBD1 or TRBD2 (5 bases each). CDR3 length equals 16 residues. Germline loops: CDR1 MDHEN, CDR2 SYDVKM. Trimming cost V 6 bases and J 3 bases, with 21 bases left between them. The CDR3 nucleotides read TGTGCCAGCAGACCTGGGACCCTGGGGGAGCGCTACGAGCAGTACTTC. It codes for CASRPGTLGERYEQYF. Filled out from reference TRBV28 and TRBJ2-7, the complete variable domain reads DVKVTQSSRYLVKRTGEKVFLECVQDMDHENMFWYRQDPGLGLRLIYFSYDVKMKEKGDIPEGYSVSREKKERFSLILESASTNQTSMYLCASRPGTLGERYEQYFGPGTRLTVT.

The rearrangement joins TRBV4-2 to TRBJ2-3; 7 bases map to TRBD2. After removal of 11 bases from V and 3 bases from J, the junction contained 20 bases not matched to a gene. This CDR3 has 17 amino acids. Germline V gives CDR1 LGHNA, CDR2 YNFKEQ. The CDR3 loop reads CAGGSSAGGRGTDTQYF. CDR3 nucleotides: TGTGCCGGCGGCTCCTCGGCCGGCGGGAGAGGAACAGATACGCAGTATTTT.

The V gene is TRBV12-3 or TRBV12-4, the J gene TRBJ2-7; 7 positions match TRBD1. The CDR3 totals 13 residues. The ends lost 6 bases at V and 2 bases at J; junction bases unmatched: 4. CDR3 in amino acids: CASRGQNTYEQYF. CDR3 sequence (DNA): TGTGCCAGCAGGGGACAGAATACCTACGAGCAGTACTTC.

The chain has TRBV11-2 and TRBJ2-1; D uncertain. The CDR3 has 14 amino acids. Trimming removed 9 bases from V and 4 bases from J, with 16 bases in between. CDR1 SGHAT and CDR2 FQNNGV come from the germline V gene. CDR3 in DNA: TGTGCCAGAAGCCACGGGCCTGAATACAATGAGCAGTTCTTC. Translated, it gives CARSHGPEYNEQFF.